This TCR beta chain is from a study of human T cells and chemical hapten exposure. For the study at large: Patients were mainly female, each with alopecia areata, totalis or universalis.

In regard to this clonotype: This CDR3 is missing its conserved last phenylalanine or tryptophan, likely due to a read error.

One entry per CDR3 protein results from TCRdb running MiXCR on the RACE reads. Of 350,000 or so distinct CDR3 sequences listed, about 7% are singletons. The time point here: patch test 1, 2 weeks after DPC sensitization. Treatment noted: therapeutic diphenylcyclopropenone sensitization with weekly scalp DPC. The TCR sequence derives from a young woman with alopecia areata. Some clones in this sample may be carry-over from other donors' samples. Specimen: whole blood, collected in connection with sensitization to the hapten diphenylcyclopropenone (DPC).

The CDR3 DNA reads TGTGCCAGCAGCTTAGCGTTCGGTGGTCTAGCCAAAAACATTCAGTACTCC. It translates to CASSLAFGGLAKNIQYS. The chain is built from TRBV7-2 and TRBJ2-4, with unresolved D. Trimming took off 0 bases at V and 0 bases at J, with 12 bases between the two ends. The CDR3 spans 17 residues. CDR1 SGHTA and CDR2 FQGNSA come from the germline V gene.